The subject of this entry is one T cell receptor (beta chain). This record comes from a study of blood T cell repertoires in COVID-19. Germline lookup yields CDR1 LNHDA and CDR2 SQIVND (reference sequence). This CDR3 comprises 14 residues. Trimming removed 6 bases from V and 4 bases from J; junction bases left unmatched: 5. Per the original methods: Amplification of reference gene primers provided the estimated nucleated cell counts. The repertoire was sequenced with immunoSEQ multiplex PCR; TCRdb's copy has only in-frame clones and lacks some. Clone size and the V and J calls come from that table; the DNA yielded D and trimming. Of a few hundred thousand clones listed, less than 85% are singletons.

V usage is TRBV19 and J usage is TRBJ2-7, with TRBD1 matching over 11 bases. The sample consisted of PBMCs or T cells enriched from blood (not recorded which). The source is a man aged 35 to 55 who had recovered from COVID-19. CDR3 DNA: TGTGCCAGTAGGAGAGGACAGGGGGCTTACGAGCAGTACTTC. It is translated as CASRRGQGAYEQYF.